This T cell receptor beta chain comes out of a study of blood T cell repertoires in COVID-19 (dated by TCRdb to 2018 to 2021). Study-wide context: The collaborator samples originated in the United States, Italy and Spain and spanned the acute and convalescent phases of COVID-19. The repertoires were released in a freely available public database intended as a resource for research on the immune response to SARS-CoV-2. The prospective study material was composed of cDNA or gDNA derived from T cells, B-cell-depleted T cells, or PBMCs. The dataset comprised deeply sampled blood TCRbeta repertoires from subjects exposed to, actively infected with, or recovered from COVID-19. Samples came from the ongoing ImmuneRACE study (first 160 participants) plus 1,254 subjects from 6 global collaborators. HLA class I and class II types, where available, came from metadata supplied by the sample provider rather than from assay-based typing. Nearly every sample came with metadata listing a de-identified subject ID, COVID-19 status, age in years and sex. The paper's findings and limits, for the study overall: The amount of clinical and demographic metadata varied by source and participant and was provided uncurated.

V is shortened by 0 bases, J by 8 bases, and the region joining them spans 12 bases. Per the germline V gene, SGHDT is the CDR1 and YYEEEE is the CDR2. The CDR3 runs 14 amino acids, cysteine and phenylalanine included. Here the CDR3 DNA is all that survives: 42 bases in frame from base 1. This clone was seen a few times. What antigen it recognizes has not been identified. No base quality values were provided; no much bigger clone lies one nucleotide off. TCRbeta CDR3 regions were amplified from genomic DNA by means of the immunoSEQ Assay, a bias-controlled multiplex PCR. As for the authors' bioinformatics: Nucleated cell counts per sample were estimated from amplification of reference gene primers within the assay. Sequence reads were collapsed and filtered to measure the absolute abundance of every unique TCRbeta CDR3 rearrangement. Productive Simpson clonality was computed per sample as the square root of Simpson's diversity index over productive rearrangements. TCRdb retrieved this table from immuneACCESS and kept in-frame rearrangements only. Not all clones are present; in checked studies, unresolved V genes account for under half, and no reason is known for the remainder. The D gene and trimming were derived from the DNA, and the V and J assignments and clone size from that table. The sample data list about 190,000 clones, and around 85% of these were observed just once. The leading ten clones occupy approximately 1.1% of the sample.

Whole blood was collected in K2EDTA tubes by collaborating institutions according to the institutions' own protocols. For TCRbeta analysis, collaborator samples were shipped as frozen whole blood, as isolated PBMCs, or as DNA extracted from either sample type. The source material was peripheral blood. The receptor's source is a man aged 25-45 years with acute or convalescent COVID-19. Here the chain combines TRBV5-6 and TRBJ2-1; the D gene cannot be named for sure. The CDR3 amino acid sequence is: CASSLGVPQDEQFF. The nucleotide sequence reads as follows: TGTGCCAGCAGCTTGGGCGTCCCTCAGGATGAGCAGTTCTTC.